The following is a TCR beta chain sequence with its context. Per the original data handling: Using reference gene primer amplification, nucleated cell counts were estimated. The repertoire was sequenced with immunoSEQ multiplex PCR; TCRdb's copy has only in-frame clones and lacks some. The DNA gave D and trimming, while V, J and clone size come from that table. The top ten hold roughly 18% of the sample, which has 130,000 or so clones, about 89% seen once. The CDR3 runs to 21 residues. V gave up 3 bases and J gave up 0 bases; unmatched junction bases: 16. Looked up from germline, CDR1 is LNHDA and CDR2 is SQIVND (reference sequence). This entry belongs to a study of blood T cell repertoires in COVID-19. Overall study: Material from acute and convalescent COVID-19 was sourced from the United States, Italy and Spain. PBMCs, B-cell-depleted T cells, or T cells were the source of the cDNA or gDNA that made up the material.

The rearrangement links TRBV19 to TRBJ2-1, with TRBD2 identical over 11 bases. The sample comprised peripheral blood. The sequence was obtained from a man aged 50 to 59 with active or convalescent COVID-19. CDR3: CASSIQPSGRFGGSSYNEQFF. The CDR3 DNA reads TGTGCCAGTAGTATCCAGCCTAGCGGGAGGTTTGGGGGTAGCTCCTACAATGAGCAGTTCTTC.